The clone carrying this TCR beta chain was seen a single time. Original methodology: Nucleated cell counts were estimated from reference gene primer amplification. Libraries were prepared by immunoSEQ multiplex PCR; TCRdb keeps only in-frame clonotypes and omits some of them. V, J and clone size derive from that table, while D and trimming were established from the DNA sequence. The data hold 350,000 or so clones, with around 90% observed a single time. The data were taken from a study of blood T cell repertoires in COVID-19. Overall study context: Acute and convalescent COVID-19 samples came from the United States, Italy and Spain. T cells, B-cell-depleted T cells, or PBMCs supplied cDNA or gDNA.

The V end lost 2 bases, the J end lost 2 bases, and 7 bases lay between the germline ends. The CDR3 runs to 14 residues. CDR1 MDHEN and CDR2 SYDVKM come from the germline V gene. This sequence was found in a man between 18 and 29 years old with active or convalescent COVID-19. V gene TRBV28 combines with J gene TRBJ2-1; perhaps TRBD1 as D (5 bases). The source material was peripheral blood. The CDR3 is CASSLRQTYNEQFF. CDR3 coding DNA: TGTGCCAGCAGTTTACGACAGACCTACAATGAGCAGTTCTTC.